Each of the 2 T cell receptor beta chains below was sequenced from the same sample in a study of shared T cell receptors in the human thymus. Some clones are missing from TCRdb's copy, which holds only in-frame ones; the method was immunoSEQ multiplex PCR. The profile shows 500,000 to 550,000 clones, more than 75% of them singletons. These data also featured in a second study, about human thymus T cells.

Sequenced: thymocytes. The receptor source for this set is a boy younger than two with a congenital heart defect.

The V gene is TRBV5-4, the J gene TRBJ1-2, with D maybe TRBD1 (6 bases). Trimming took 0 bases from V and 6 from J, leaving 12 bases between them. CDR1 and CDR2 from the germline V gene are SGHNT and YYREEE (reference sequence). This CDR3 contains 14 residues. CDR3: CASSLDGQLHGYTF. The CDR3 bases are TGTGCCAGCAGCTTGGATGGACAGCTTCATGGCTACACCTTC.

This clone was recorded only once. The chain joins TRBV7-9 to TRBJ1-3; TRBD1 might be the D (5 bases). The ends were cut back, 5 bases at V and 9 bases at J, with 17 bases in the middle. The CDR3 is 14 amino acids. Germline V gene sequence: CDR1 SEHNR, CDR2 FQNEAQ (reference sequence). The CDR3 DNA follows: TGTGCCAGCAGCCCAGAGGGGTCCGGGGGCACCATATATTTT. It encodes CASSPEGSGGTIYF.